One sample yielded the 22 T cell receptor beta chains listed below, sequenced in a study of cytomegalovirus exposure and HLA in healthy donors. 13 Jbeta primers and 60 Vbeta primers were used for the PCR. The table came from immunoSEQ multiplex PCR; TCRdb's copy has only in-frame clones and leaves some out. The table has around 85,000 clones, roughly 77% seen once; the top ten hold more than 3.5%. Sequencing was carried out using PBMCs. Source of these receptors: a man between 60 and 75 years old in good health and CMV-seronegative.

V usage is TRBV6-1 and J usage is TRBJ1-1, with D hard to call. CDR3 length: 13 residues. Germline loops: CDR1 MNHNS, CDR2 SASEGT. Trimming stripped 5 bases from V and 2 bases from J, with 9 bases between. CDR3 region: CASSWSVNTEAFF. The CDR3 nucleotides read TGTGCCAGCAGTTGGTCGGTCAACACTGAAGCTTTCTTT.

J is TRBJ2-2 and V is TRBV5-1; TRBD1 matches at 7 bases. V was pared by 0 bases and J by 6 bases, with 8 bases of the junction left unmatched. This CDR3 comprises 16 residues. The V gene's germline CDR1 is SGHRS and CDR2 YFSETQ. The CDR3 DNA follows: TGCGCCAGCAGCTTGGCGGGGACAGTTACAGCCGGGGAGCTGTTTTTT. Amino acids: CASSLAGTVTAGELFF. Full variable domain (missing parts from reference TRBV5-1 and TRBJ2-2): KAGVTQTPRYLIKTRGQQVTLSCSPISGHRSVSWYQQTPGQGLQFLFEYFSETQRNKGNFPGRFSGRQFSNSRSEMNVSTLELGDSALYLCASSLAGTVTAGELFFGEGSRLTVL.

CDR3 bases: TGTGCCAGCTGGGAACAGGGAAAGAGAGGGAATGAGCAGTTCTTC. Protein product: CASWEQGKRGNEQFF. The chain joins TRBV6-6 to TRBJ2-1; a possible D gene is TRBD1 (6 bases). CDR1 and CDR2 (germline): MNHNY, SVGAGI (reference sequence). CDR3 size: 15 residues. The V end was cut by 8 bases, the J end by 7 bases, with 21 bases between.

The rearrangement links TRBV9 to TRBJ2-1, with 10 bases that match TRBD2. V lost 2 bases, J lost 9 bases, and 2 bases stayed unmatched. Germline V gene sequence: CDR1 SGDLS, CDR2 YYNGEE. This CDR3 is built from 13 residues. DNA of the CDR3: TGTGCCAGCAGCGTTAGACTAGCGGGTGAGCAGTTCTTC. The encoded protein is CASSVRLAGEQFF.

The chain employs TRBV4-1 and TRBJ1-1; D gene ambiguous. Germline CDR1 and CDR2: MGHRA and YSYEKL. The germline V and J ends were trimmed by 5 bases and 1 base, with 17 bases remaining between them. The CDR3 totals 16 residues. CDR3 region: CASSSTPGQTNTEAFF. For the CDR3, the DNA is TGCGCCAGCAGCTCTACACCTGGGCAGACGAACACTGAAGCTTTCTTT.

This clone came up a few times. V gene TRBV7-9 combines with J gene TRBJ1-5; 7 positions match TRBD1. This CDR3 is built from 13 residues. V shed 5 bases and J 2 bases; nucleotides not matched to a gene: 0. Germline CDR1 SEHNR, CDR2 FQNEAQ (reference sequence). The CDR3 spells CASSTGGNQPQHF. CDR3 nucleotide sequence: TGTGCCAGCAGCACAGGGGGCAATCAGCCCCAGCATTTT.

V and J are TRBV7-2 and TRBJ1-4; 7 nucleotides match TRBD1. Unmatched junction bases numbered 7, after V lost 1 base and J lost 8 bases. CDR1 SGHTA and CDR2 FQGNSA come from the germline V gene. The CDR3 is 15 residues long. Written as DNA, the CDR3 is TGTGCCAGCAGCTTAGAGAGCAGGGGGAGCGAAAAACTGTTTTTT. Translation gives CASSLESRGSEKLFF.

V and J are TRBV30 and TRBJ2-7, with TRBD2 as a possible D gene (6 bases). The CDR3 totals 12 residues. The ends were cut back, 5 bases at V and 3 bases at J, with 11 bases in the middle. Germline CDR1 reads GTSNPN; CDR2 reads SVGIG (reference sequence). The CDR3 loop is CAWESGGYEQYF. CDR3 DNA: TGTGCCTGGGAGTCCGGGGGCTACGAGCAGTACTTC.

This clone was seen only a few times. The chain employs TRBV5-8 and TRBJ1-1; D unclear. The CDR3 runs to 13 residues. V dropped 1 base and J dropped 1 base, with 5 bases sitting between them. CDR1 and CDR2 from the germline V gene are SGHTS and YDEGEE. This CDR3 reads CASSLNKNTEAFF. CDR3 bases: TGTGCCAGCAGCTTGAACAAGAACACTGAAGCTTTCTTT.

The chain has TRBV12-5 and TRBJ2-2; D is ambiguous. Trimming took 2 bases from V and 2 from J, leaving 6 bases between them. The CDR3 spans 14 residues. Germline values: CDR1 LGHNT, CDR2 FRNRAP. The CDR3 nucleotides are TGTGCTAGTGGTTTGTTTTATAACACCGGGGAGCTGTTTTTT. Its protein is CASGLFYNTGELFF.

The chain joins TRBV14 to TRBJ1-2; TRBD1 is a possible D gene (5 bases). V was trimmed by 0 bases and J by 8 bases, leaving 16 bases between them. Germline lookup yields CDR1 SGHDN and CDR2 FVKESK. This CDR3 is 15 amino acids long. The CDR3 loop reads CASSQDWGVPYGYTF. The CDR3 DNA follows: TGTGCCAGCAGCCAAGACTGGGGGGTACCCTACGGCTACACCTTC.

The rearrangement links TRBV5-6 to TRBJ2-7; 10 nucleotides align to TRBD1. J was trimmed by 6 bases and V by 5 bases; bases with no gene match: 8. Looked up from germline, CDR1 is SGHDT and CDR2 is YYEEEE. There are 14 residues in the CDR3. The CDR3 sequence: CASSPDRGLGEQYF. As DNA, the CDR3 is TGTGCCAGCAGTCCCGACAGGGGGCTAGGCGAGCAGTACTTC.

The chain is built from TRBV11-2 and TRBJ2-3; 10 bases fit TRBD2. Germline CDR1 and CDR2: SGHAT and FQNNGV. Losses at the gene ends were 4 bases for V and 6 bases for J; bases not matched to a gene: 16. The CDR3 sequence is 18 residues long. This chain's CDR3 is CASSSTRGSGGAGDTQYF. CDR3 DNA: TGTGCCAGCAGCTCCACCCGAGGCAGCGGGGGGGCCGGGGATACGCAGTATTTT.

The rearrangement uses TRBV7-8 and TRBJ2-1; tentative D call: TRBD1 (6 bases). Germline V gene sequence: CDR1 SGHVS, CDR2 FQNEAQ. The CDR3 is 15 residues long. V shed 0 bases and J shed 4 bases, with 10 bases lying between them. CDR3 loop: CASSLAGTLYNEQFF. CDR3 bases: TGTGCCAGCAGCTTAGCGGGGACATTATACAATGAGCAGTTCTTC.

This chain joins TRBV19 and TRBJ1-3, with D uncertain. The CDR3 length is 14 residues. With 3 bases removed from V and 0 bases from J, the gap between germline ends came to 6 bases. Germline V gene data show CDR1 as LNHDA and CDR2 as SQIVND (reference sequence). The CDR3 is CASSMASSGNTIYF. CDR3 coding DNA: TGTGCCAGTAGTATGGCCAGCTCTGGAAACACCATATATTTT.

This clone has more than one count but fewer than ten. DNA for the CDR3: TGTGCCAGCAGTGACAGCGACCTCCCAGCTTTCTTT. Amino acid sequence: CASSDSDLPAFF. The J gene is TRBJ1-1, the V gene TRBV6-1; D call uncertain. The CDR3 totals 12 residues. Germline-derived CDR1 and CDR2 are MNHNS and SASEGT. Deletions cut 3 bases from V and 10 bases from J, with 12 bases between.

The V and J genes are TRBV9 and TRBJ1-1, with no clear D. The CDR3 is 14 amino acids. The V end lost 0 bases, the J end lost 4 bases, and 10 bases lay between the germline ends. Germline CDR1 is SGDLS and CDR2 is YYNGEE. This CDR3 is CASSVETRGTEAFF. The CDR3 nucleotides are TGTGCCAGCAGCGTAGAAACACGGGGCACTGAAGCTTTCTTT.

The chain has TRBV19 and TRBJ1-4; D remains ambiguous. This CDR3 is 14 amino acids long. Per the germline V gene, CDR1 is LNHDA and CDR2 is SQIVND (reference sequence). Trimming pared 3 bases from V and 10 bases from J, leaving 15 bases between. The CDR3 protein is CASSIDGLDGKLFF. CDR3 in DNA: TGTGCCAGTAGTATCGACGGTCTAGATGGAAAACTGTTTTTT. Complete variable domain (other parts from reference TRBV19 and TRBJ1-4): DGGITQSPKYLFRKEGQNVTLSCEQNLNHDAMYWYRQDPGQGLRLIYYSQIVNDFQKGDIAEGYSVSREKKESFPLTVTSAQKNPTAFYLCASSIDGLDGKLFFGSGTQLSVL.

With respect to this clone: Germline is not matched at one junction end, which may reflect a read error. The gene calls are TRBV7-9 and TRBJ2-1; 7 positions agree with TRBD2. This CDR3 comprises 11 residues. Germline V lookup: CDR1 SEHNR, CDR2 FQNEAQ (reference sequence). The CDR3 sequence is CSSSPLAEQFF. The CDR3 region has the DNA TGTTCCAGCAGCCCACTAGCGGAGCAGTTCTTC. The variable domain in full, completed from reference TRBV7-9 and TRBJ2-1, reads DTGVSQNPRHKITKRGQNVTFRCDPISEHNRLYWYRQTLGQGPEFLTYFQNEAQLEKSRLLSDRFSAERPKGSFSTLEIQRTEQGDSAMYLCSSSPLAEQFFGPGTRLTVL.

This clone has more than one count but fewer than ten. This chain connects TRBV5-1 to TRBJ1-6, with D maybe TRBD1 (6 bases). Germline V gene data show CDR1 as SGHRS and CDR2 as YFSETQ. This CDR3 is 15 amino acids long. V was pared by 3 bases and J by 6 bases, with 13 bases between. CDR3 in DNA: TGCGCCAGCAGCTCCCATAAACAGGGTAATTCACCCCTCCACTTT. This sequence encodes CASSSHKQGNSPLHF.

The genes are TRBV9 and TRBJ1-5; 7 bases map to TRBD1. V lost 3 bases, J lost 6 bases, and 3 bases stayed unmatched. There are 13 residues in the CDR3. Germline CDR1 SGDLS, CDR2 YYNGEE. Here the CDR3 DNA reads TGTGCCAGCAGCGGACCAGGGGGTCAGCCCCAGCATTTT. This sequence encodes CASSGPGGQPQHF.

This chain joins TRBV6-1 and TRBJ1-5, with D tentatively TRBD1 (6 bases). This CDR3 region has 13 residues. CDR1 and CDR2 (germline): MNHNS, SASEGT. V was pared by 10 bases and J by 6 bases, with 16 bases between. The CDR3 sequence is CATRDTLGQPQHF. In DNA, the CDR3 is TGTGCCACCAGGGACACACTGGGTCAGCCCCAGCATTTT.